Below, one T cell receptor (beta chain) is given with its context. What antigen it recognizes has not been identified. No clone much larger than this one lies a single base away; base qualities are absent. Libraries of naive CD8 T cells were generated from roughly 21,000 to 960,000 sorted cells, with 10%, 30% or 50% of the purified RNA used. Naive CD8 T cells, defined as CD8+CD4-CCR7+CD45RA+, were FACS-sorted into RLT Plus buffer on a BD FACSAria II. Detection sensitivity was tested by spiking Jurkat RNA equal to roughly nine TCR copies' worth into samples containing roughly 17,000-1,100,000 naive CD8 T cells. CD8 T cells were enriched with RosetteSep CD8+ T Cell Enrichment Cocktail and Ficoll-Paque, followed by ACK red cell lysis. The CDR3 numbers 16 residues from cysteine through phenylalanine. This entry keeps only the CDR3 DNA: 48 bases, framed from base 1. From the germline V gene, CDR1 is SGHTA and CDR2 is FQGTGA. V is clipped by 2 bases and J by 1 base, and the sequence between their germline boundaries is 13 bases long.

To prepare the library, PCR was applied. Sequencing used an Illumina HiSeq 4000. Bulk TCR libraries were made following a previously described method, with the TCR primers given in Table S5. Purification of total RNA was performed with the Qiagen AllPrep DNA/RNA kit. Before analysis, reads from multiple sequencing runs of the same library were pooled. The paper's processing steps were these. Reads were retained only if an exact TCR constant sequence was present, and the retained reads were trimmed to 150 nt and grouped according to their 12-nt molecular barcodes. Reads in each barcode group were sub-clustered using a 15% Levenshtein threshold, and a quality-weighted consensus sequence was built for each RNA molecule. Non-functional sequences were removed, as were lower-count sequences one edit away from another. Based on a fit of two negative binomial distributions, barcode sub-clusters having less than 20% of the maximum read count were discarded. TCRdb reran the public reads through fastp at Q25 and MiXCR, keeping productive beta chains. Rows are combined by CDR3 protein, so each entry shows the most common genes and DNA. None of the V and J calls come from the authors' own analysis; TCRdb made them. This sample holds about 320,000 distinct CDR3 sequences; 20% to 25% were observed only once. The ten largest clones take up more than 0.8% of the sample.

This entry is derived from a study of molecular identifiers for immune sequencing clone quantification (dated by TCRdb to the late 2010s). In terms of the full investigation: For a replicate experiment, the RNA from either about 20,000 or 100,000 naive CD8 T cells was divided into five aliquots, and four of those aliquots went on to sequencing. This methods study used CD8 T cells to benchmark TCR RNA copy counting and molecular-identifier clustering-based TCR repertoire sequencing (MIDCIRS).

The paper as a whole reports these results and caveats: Spiked-in Jurkat TCR RNA equivalent to a single cell was reported to be detectable even among more than 900,000 naive CD8 T cells. Highly expanded clone sizes could be underestimated if identical TCR molecules share a barcode. In CMV-specific effector cells, over 99% of molecules were held by clones above 20 RNA copies, whereas under 1% of molecules were held by such clones in naive cells. When barcode sub-clustering was not used, chimeric consensus sequences inflated TCR diversity, with chimeras reaching as high as 47%. Modeling estimated around 3.2 recovered TCR RNA copies per cell, compared with about ten by digital PCR, which implies 25% to 30% capture efficiency. The naive libraries included spiked-in Jurkat TCR RNA (over nine copies' worth), and this RNA is not part of the donor repertoire.

The receptor's source is a human donor in good health. Some libraries in this study had Jurkat cell RNA spiked in. The sample comprised naive CD8+ T cells from blood, with Jurkat cell RNA spiked in. The cell subset or site label on this specimen signifies: FACS-sorted CD8+CD4-CCR7+CD45RA+ naive T cells. The sequence joins TRBV7-3 to TRBJ2-3; the D gene is not confidently resolved. CDR3 sequence: CASSLADPGGTDTQYF. The DNA sequence reads TGTGCCAGCAGCTTAGCAGACCCTGGTGGCACAGATACGCAGTATTTT. The variable domain in full, with residues beyond the CDR3 obtained from the reference TRBV7-3 and TRBJ2-3 genes, is GAGVSQTPSNKVTEKGKYVELRCDPISGHTALYWYRQSLGQGPEFLIYFQGTGAADDSGLPNDRFFAVRPEGSVSTLKIQRTERGDSAVYLCASSLADPGGTDTQYFGPGTRLTVL.